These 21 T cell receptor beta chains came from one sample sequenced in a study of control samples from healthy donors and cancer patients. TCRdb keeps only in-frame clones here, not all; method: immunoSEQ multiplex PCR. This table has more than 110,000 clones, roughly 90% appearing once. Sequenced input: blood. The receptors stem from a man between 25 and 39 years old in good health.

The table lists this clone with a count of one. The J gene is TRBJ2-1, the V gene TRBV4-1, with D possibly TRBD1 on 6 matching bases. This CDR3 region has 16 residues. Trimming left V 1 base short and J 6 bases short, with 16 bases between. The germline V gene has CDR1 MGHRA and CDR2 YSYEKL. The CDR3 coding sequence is TGCGCCAGCAGCCAAGGGGGCAGGGGAAGGGGCAATGAGCAGTTCTTC. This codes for CASSQGGRGRGNEQFF.

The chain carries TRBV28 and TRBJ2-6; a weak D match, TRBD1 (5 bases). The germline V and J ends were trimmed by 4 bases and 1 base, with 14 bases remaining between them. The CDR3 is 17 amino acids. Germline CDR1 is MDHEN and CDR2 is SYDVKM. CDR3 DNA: TGTGCCAGCAGTTCGATAGCCAGGGAATCTGGGGCCAACGTCCTGACTTTC. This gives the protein CASSSIARESGANVLTF.

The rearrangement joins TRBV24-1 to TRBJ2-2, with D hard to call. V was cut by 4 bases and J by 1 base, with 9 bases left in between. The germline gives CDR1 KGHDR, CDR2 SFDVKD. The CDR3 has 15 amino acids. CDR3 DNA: TGTGCCACCAGTGACCCGGACGGGAACACCGGGGAGCTGTTTTTT. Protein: CATSDPDGNTGELFF.

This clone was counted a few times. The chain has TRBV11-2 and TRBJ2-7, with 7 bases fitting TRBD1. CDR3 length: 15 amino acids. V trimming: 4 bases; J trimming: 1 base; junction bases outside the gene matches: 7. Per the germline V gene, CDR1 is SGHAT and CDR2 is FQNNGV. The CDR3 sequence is CASSYSTGSSYEQYF. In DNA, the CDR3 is TGTGCCAGCAGCTATTCGACAGGGAGTTCCTACGAGCAGTACTTC.

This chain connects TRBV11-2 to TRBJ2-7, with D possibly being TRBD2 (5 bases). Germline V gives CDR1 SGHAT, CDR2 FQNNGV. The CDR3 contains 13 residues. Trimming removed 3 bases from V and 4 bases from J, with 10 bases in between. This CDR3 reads CASSLSAEYEQYF. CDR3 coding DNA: TGTGCCAGCAGCTTGTCAGCGGAATACGAGCAGTACTTC.

CDR3 sequence reads: CASPEQGRNREQFF. The DNA of the CDR3 is TGTGCCAGCCCCGAACAGGGGCGGAATCGGGAGCAGTTCTTC. The V and J genes are TRBV6-5 and TRBJ2-1, with 7 nucleotides matching TRBD1. The germline gives CDR1 MNHEY, CDR2 SVGAGI. V shed 8 bases, J shed 10 bases, and the junction held 14 bases outside the gene matches. The CDR3 length is 14 residues.

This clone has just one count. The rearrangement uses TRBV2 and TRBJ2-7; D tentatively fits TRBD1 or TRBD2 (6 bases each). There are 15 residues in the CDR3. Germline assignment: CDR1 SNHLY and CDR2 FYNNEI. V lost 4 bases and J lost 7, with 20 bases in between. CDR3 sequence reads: CASSGAEEGVGEQYF. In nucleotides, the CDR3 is TGTGCCAGCAGTGGCGCAGAGGAGGGGGTCGGGGAGCAGTACTTC. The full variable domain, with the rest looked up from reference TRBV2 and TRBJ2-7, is EPEVTQTPSHQVTQMGQEVILRCVPISNHLYFYWYRQILGQKVEFLVSFYNNEISEKSEIFDDQFSVERPDGSNFTLKIRSTKLEDSAMYFCASSGAEEGVGEQYFGPGTRLTVT.

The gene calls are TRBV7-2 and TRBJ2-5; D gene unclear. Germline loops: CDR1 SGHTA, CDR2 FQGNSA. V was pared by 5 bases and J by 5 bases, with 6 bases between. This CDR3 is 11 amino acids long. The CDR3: CASSRWETQYF. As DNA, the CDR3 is TGTGCCAGCAGCCGGTGGGAGACCCAGTACTTC.

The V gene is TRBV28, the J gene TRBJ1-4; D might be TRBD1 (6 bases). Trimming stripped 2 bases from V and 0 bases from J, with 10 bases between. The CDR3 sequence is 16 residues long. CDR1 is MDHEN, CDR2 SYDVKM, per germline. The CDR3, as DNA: TGTGCCAGCAGTTTAAGGGGGGTTGCAACTAATGAAAAACTGTTTTTT. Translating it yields CASSLRGVATNEKLFF.

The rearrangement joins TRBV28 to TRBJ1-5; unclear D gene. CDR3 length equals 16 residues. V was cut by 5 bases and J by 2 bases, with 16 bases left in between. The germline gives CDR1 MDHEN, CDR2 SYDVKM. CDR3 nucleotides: TGTGCCAGCAGTCCCACTCTCGCCGGGGGCAATCAGCCCCAGCATTTT. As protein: CASSPTLAGGNQPQHF.

CDR3 amino acids: CASATLVYNEQFF. Written as DNA, the CDR3 is TGTGCCAGTGCCACTTTGGTCTACAATGAGCAGTTCTTC. The chain couples TRBV19 to TRBJ2-1; unclear D gene. CDR3 length equals 13 residues. CDR1 LNHDA and CDR2 SQIVND come from the germline V gene (reference sequence). Trimming cost V 8 bases and J 3 bases, with 11 bases left between them.

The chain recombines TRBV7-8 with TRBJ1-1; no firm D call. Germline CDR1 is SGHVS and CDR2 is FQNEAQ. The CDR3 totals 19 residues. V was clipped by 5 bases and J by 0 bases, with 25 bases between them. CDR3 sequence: CASSLRSRHLSRLNTEAFF. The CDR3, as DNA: TGTGCCAGCAGCCTGCGGTCCCGGCATTTATCTCGCTTGAACACTGAAGCTTTCTTT.

This CDR3 is CASSLALAGVYEQYF. CDR3 DNA: TGTGCCAGCAGCTTAGCGTTAGCGGGAGTCTACGAGCAGTACTTC. V is TRBV7-9 and J is TRBJ2-7, with 9 bases identical to TRBD2. Per germline, CDR1 SEHNR and CDR2 FQNEAQ (reference sequence). The CDR3 covers 15 residues. Trimming at V came to 0 bases and at J to 3 bases, leaving 3 bases not matched to a gene.

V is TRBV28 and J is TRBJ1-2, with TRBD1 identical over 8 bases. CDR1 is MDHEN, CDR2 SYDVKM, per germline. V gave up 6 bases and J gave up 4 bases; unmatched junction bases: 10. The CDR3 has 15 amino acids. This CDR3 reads CASRTPGGAGYGYTF. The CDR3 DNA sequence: TGTGCCAGCAGAACCCCAGGGGGCGCGGGCTATGGCTACACCTTC.

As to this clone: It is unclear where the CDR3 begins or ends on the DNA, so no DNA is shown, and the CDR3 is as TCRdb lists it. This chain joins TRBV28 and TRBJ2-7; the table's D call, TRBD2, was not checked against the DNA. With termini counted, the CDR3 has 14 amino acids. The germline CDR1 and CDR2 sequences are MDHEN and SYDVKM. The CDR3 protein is CASSLSLRPYEQYF.

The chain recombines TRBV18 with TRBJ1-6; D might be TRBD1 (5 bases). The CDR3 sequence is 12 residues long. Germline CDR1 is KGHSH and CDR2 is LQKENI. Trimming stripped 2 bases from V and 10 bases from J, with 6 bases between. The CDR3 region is CASSPGHSPLHF. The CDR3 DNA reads TGTGCCAGCTCACCAGGACACTCACCCCTCCACTTT.

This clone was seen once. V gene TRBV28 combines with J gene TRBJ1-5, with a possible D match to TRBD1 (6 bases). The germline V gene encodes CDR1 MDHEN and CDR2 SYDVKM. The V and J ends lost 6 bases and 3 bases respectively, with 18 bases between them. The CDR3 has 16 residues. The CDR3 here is CASSPTGTQYNQPQHF. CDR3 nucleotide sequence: TGTGCCAGCAGCCCCACCGGGACACAGTACAATCAGCCCCAGCATTTT.

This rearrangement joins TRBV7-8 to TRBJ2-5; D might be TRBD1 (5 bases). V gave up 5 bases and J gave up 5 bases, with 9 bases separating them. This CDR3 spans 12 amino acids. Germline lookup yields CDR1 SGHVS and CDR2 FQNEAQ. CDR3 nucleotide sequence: TGTGCCAGCAGCGCAGGGCGGGAGACCCAGTACTTC. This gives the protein CASSAGRETQYF.

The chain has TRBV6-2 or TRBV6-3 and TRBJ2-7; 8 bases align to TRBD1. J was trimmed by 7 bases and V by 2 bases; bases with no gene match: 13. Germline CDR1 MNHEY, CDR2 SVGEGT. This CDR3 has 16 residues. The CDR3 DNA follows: TGTGCCAGCAGTTACGCGCTCAGGGGGCGCTTTTGTGAGCAGTACTTC. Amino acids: CASSYALRGRFCEQYF.

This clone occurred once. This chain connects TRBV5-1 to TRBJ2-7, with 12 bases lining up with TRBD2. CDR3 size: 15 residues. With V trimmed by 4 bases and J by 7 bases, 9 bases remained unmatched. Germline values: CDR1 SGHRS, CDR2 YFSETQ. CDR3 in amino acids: CASSALAGGPGEQYF. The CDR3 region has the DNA TGCGCCAGCAGCGCCCTAGCGGGAGGGCCCGGAGAGCAGTACTTC.

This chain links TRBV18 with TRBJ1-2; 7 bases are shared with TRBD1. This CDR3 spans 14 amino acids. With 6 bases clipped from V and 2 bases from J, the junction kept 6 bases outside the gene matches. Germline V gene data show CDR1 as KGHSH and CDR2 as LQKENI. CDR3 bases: TGTGCCAGCTCGACGGACAGGACGAACTATGGCTACACCTTC. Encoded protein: CASSTDRTNYGYTF.